One and the same sample provided the 27 T cell receptor beta chains below, sequenced in a study of T cells after posttransplantation cyclophosphamide. Measured with immunoSEQ multiplex PCR; TCRdb has only the in-frame clones, and not every one. The sample consists of about 17,000 clones, roughly 85% of them appearing once. Sampled 1 year posttransplant, controls received myeloablative marrow transplants, methotrexate and a calcineurin inhibitor. The specimen was PBMCs, collected after allogeneic stem cell transplant with calcineurin inhibitor and methotrexate. Receptor source: a female patient aged 18 to 29 who received an allogeneic stem cell transplant from an unrelated donor, was CMV-positive, and had acute and chronic GVHD. Some T cells here may be from the graft donor.

This chain joins TRBV6-1 and TRBJ2-2; 7 nucleotides align to TRBD2. Trimming cost V 1 base and J 6 bases; bases outside gene matches: 8. Germline CDR1 and CDR2: MNHNS and SASEGT. The CDR3 length is 16 residues. CDR3 DNA sequence: TGTGCCAGCAGTGAAGTGTACGGGGGGAGCGCCGGGGAGCTGTTTTTT. Translating it yields CASSEVYGGSAGELFF.

V gene TRBV4-2 combines with J gene TRBJ2-1, with 7 positions matching TRBD2. Germline V gene sequence: CDR1 LGHNA, CDR2 YNFKEQ. This CDR3 has 16 residues. V trimming: 0 bases; J trimming: 4 bases; junction bases outside the gene matches: 6. CDR3 protein: CASSQDRTSAYNEQFF. The DNA of the CDR3 is TGTGCCAGCAGCCAAGATCGCACTAGCGCGTACAATGAGCAGTTCTTC.

The rearrangement links TRBV7-7 to TRBJ2-5; perhaps TRBD2 as D (6 bases). Trimming left V 2 bases short and J 5 bases short, with 15 bases between. The CDR3 spans 15 residues. Germline V lookup: CDR1 SSHAT, CDR2 FNYEAQ (reference sequence). CDR3 protein: CASSLSGVQWETQYF. The CDR3 DNA reads TGTGCCAGCAGCTTATCGGGGGTCCAGTGGGAGACCCAGTACTTC.

The chain carries TRBV4-1 and TRBJ2-2; TRBD1 matches at 7 bases. The J segment lost 3 bases and the V segment lost 2 bases, leaving 3 bases of the junction unmatched. The CDR3 runs to 15 residues. Germline assignment: CDR1 MGHRA and CDR2 YSYEKL. The CDR3 is CASSQPDRDTGELFF. In DNA form, the CDR3 reads TGCGCCAGCAGCCAACCCGACAGGGACACCGGGGAGCTGTTTTTT.

To note about this clone: This specimen includes other DNA sequences encoding the same CDR3. The rearrangement uses TRBV6-6 and TRBJ1-4; a possible D gene is TRBD1 (6 bases). V was cut by 4 bases and J by 7 bases, with 13 bases left in between. There are 14 residues in the CDR3. The germline V gene encodes CDR1 MNHNY and CDR2 SVGAGI (reference sequence). For the CDR3, the DNA is TGTGCCAGCAGTTCCCCGGGGGGGCGTGAAAAACTGTTTTTT. It specifies CASSSPGGREKLFF.

Of note for this clone: Other DNA sequences from this sample encode an identical CDR3 as well. The chain has TRBV10-3 and TRBJ1-1; 9 positions match TRBD1. CDR1 is ENHRY and CDR2 is SYGVKD in the germline V gene. The CDR3 is 18 amino acids. With V trimmed by 3 bases and J by 0 bases, 11 bases remained unmatched. CDR3 DNA: TGTGCCATCAGTGAACTCGGGACAGGGAGGGGAATGAACACTGAAGCTTTCTTT. This sequence encodes CAISELGTGRGMNTEAFF.

This chain connects TRBV28 to TRBJ2-7; the D is unclear. CDR3 length: 14 residues. The germline V gene has CDR1 MDHEN and CDR2 SYDVKM. Trimming stripped 5 bases from V and 6 bases from J, with 17 bases between. CDR3 DNA sequence: TGTGCCAGCAGTGATCAATCAGGTGGCAGCGAGCAGTACTTC. Its translation is CASSDQSGGSEQYF. The entire variable domain, with the rest obtained from reference TRBV28 and TRBJ2-7, is as follows: DVKVTQSSRYLVKRTGEKVFLECVQDMDHENMFWYRQDPGLGLRLIYFSYDVKMKEKGDIPEGYSVSREKKERFSLILESASTNQTSMYLCASSDQSGGSEQYFGPGTRLTVT.

The chain joins TRBV4-2 to TRBJ2-7; 8 positions agree with TRBD2. V lost 3 bases to trimming and J lost 1 base; unmatched junction nucleotides: 5. The CDR3 contains 15 residues. CDR1 LGHNA and CDR2 YNFKEQ come from the germline V gene. The CDR3 DNA follows: TGTGCCAGCAGCCATGGGGCTAGCGGGTCCTACGAGCAGTACTTC. Protein product: CASSHGASGSYEQYF.

This clone was recorded only once. This sequence joins TRBV28 and TRBJ1-5; 7 nucleotides agree with TRBD1. The CDR3 length is 17 residues. Germline assignment: CDR1 MDHEN and CDR2 SYDVKM. Unmatched junction bases numbered 13, after V lost 5 bases and J lost 3 bases. CDR3 DNA sequence: TGTGCCAGCAGTCAACCGTCCGGGACAGTATTCAATCAGCCCCAGCATTTT. Residues: CASSQPSGTVFNQPQHF.

The chain joins TRBV11-2 to TRBJ2-7, with 8 positions matching TRBD1. In germline, CDR1 is SGHAT, CDR2 FQNNGV. J was trimmed by 5 bases and V by 4 bases; bases with no gene match: 4. The CDR3 is made up of 13 amino acids. Here the CDR3 reads CASSSGTGDEQYF. CDR3 DNA sequence: TGTGCCAGCAGCTCCGGGACAGGCGACGAGCAGTACTTC.

This chain connects TRBV10-2 to TRBJ2-3; a weak D match, TRBD1 (5 bases). V lost 1 base and J lost 4, with 12 bases in between. This CDR3 is 15 amino acids long. Germline V gives CDR1 WSHSY, CDR2 SAAADI. The CDR3 bases are TGCGCCAGCAGTGAGTTCCATGTGGGGCCAGATACGCAGTATTTT. Translating it yields CASSEFHVGPDTQYF.

The chain carries TRBV2 and TRBJ1-1, with a tentative D call TRBD1 (6 bases). This CDR3 spans 17 amino acids. Germline CDR1 and CDR2: SNHLY and FYNNEI. Trimming took 2 bases from V and 1 from J, leaving 17 bases between them. The CDR3 DNA sequence: TGTGCCAGCAGTGAATGGAAGGTGACAGGTCCGAACACTGAAGCTTTCTTT. Protein sequence: CASSEWKVTGPNTEAFF. Together with reference TRBV2 and TRBJ1-1, the CDR3 gives the full variable domain: EPEVTQTPSHQVTQMGQEVILRCVPISNHLYFYWYRQILGQKVEFLVSFYNNEISEKSEIFDDQFSVERPDGSNFTLKIRSTKLEDSAMYFCASSEWKVTGPNTEAFFGQGTRLTVV.

This clone appeared a single time. V and J are TRBV6-4 and TRBJ2-1, with TRBD1 identical over 7 bases. The ends lost 1 base at V and 13 bases at J; junction bases unmatched: 10. Germline V gene data show CDR1 as MRHNA and CDR2 as SNTAGT. The CDR3 extends over 14 amino acids. The CDR3 sequence is CASSDYGDSMVQFF. CDR3 nucleotides: TGTGCCAGCAGTGACTATGGGGACAGTATGGTCCAGTTCTTC.

The CDR3 DNA reads TGTGCCAGCTCACCAATTGAGTTACAGGGGCCGAACACCGGGGAGCTGTTTTTT. The encoded protein is CASSPIELQGPNTGELFF. The rearrangement uses TRBV18 and TRBJ2-2, with TRBD1 matching 7 bases. The ends lost 2 bases at V and 0 bases at J; junction bases unmatched: 9. Germline V CDR1 and CDR2: KGHSH, LQKENI. The CDR3 is 18 residues long.

This clone has a handful of counts. The genes are TRBV19 and TRBJ2-7; tentatively, D is TRBD1 (6 bases). The V gene lost 7 bases and the J gene lost 5 bases, with 15 bases spanning the gap. This CDR3 comprises 13 residues. The germline CDR1 and CDR2 sequences are LNHDA and SQIVND (reference sequence). DNA for the CDR3: TGTGCCAGTACCCCCAGCCAGGGGAACGAGCAGTACTTC. This codes for CASTPSQGNEQYF.

This chain connects TRBV5-4 to TRBJ2-5, with D possibly TRBD1 on 5 matching bases. CDR3 length: 18 residues. With 4 bases removed from V and 2 bases from J, the gap between germline ends came to 24 bases. The germline CDR1 and CDR2 sequences are SGHNT and YYREEE (reference sequence). The CDR3 DNA reads TGTGCCAGCAGCGGCAGGGCCCGCAACCCCCCCCATCAAGAGACCCAGTACTTC. Amino acid sequence: CASSGRARNPPHQETQYF.

The chain has TRBV2 and TRBJ1-4; 7 bases match TRBD1. Germline CDR1 is SNHLY and CDR2 is FYNNEI. The CDR3 extends over 13 amino acids. Trimming cost V 7 bases and J 5 bases; bases outside gene matches: 4. In nucleotides, the CDR3 is TGTGCCAGCAAAGGGACAGTGAATGAAAAACTGTTTTTT. Protein: CASKGTVNEKLFF.

Turning to this clone: A junction end diverges from the germline sequence, so it may reflect a read error. The chain couples TRBV5-1 to TRBJ2-3, with TRBD2 identical over 14 bases. CDR3 length: 13 amino acids. Germline V gene data show CDR1 as SGHRS and CDR2 as YFSETQ. The CDR3 DNA sequence: TGCGCCAGCAGCTGGGGACTAGCGGGAGCGGCCTCTTTT. This codes for CASSWGLAGAASF.

CDR3 in DNA: TGTGCCAGCAACGGTCCGAGGGAGAGGGAGACTGAAGCTTTCTTT. Protein sequence: CASNGPRERETEAFF. This chain links TRBV28 with TRBJ1-1; D uncertain. This CDR3 contains 15 residues. V was pared by 7 bases and J by 5 bases, with 20 bases between. From germline, CDR1 is MDHEN and CDR2 SYDVKM. The whole variable domain, filled in from reference TRBV28 and TRBJ1-1, reads DVKVTQSSRYLVKRTGEKVFLECVQDMDHENMFWYRQDPGLGLRLIYFSYDVKMKEKGDIPEGYSVSREKKERFSLILESASTNQTSMYLCASNGPRERETEAFFGQGTRLTVV.

The CDR3 DNA follows: TGCGCCAGCAGCCCCGGGGCTAGCGGAGCCTACGAGCAGTACTTC. Translation: CASSPGASGAYEQYF. The chain employs TRBV5-1 and TRBJ2-7; the match to TRBD2 covers 7 bases. The CDR3 runs 15 residues. CDR1 is SGHRS and CDR2 is YFSETQ in the germline V gene. Trimming took 4 bases from V and 2 from J; bases not matched to a gene: 9. The whole variable domain, filled in from reference TRBV5-1 and TRBJ2-7, reads KAGVTQTPRYLIKTRGQQVTLSCSPISGHRSVSWYQQTPGQGLQFLFEYFSETQRNKGNFPGRFSGRQFSNSRSEMNVSTLELGDSALYLCASSPGASGAYEQYFGPGTRLTVT.

This clone was observed once. The V and J genes are TRBV27 and TRBJ2-6, with D possibly matching TRBD1 (6 bases). V lost 1 base, J lost 3 bases, and 10 bases lay in between. This CDR3 contains 16 residues. Germline CDR1 reads MNHEY; CDR2 reads SMNVEV (reference sequence). The CDR3 DNA reads as TGTGCCAGCAGTTTATTGGGGGCTGGTGGGGCCAACGTCCTGACTTTC. It codes for CASSLLGAGGANVLTF.

The chain uses TRBV6-6 and TRBJ2-7; 9 bases are a match to TRBD1. The V gene end was trimmed by 0 bases and the J gene end by 4 bases; junction bases not matched to a gene: 4. CDR3 length: 15 residues. Germline CDR1 and CDR2: MNHNY and SVGAGI (reference sequence). CDR3 DNA: TGTGCCAGCAGTTACTCTCAACAGGGGGCATACGAGCAGTACTTC. It encodes CASSYSQQGAYEQYF.

The V call is TRBV5-1, the J call TRBJ2-1; 10 bases map to TRBD2. The J segment lost 7 bases and the V segment lost 4 bases, leaving 8 bases of the junction unmatched. The CDR3 has 15 residues. The V gene's germline CDR1 is SGHRS and CDR2 YFSETQ. The chain's CDR3 is CASSLRTSGLNEQFF. In nucleotides, the CDR3 is TGCGCCAGCAGCCTCAGGACTAGCGGTCTTAATGAGCAGTTCTTC.

This rearrangement joins TRBV2 to TRBJ1-5, with TRBD1 as a possible D gene (6 bases). In germline, CDR1 is SNHLY, CDR2 FYNNEI. CDR3 length: 13 residues. V shed 2 bases and J shed 6 bases, with 8 bases lying between them. Here the CDR3 reads CASSEMGAQPQHF. CDR3 coding DNA: TGTGCCAGCAGTGAAATGGGGGCTCAGCCCCAGCATTTT.

This CDR3 reads CASSQPLAGGYNEQFF. The CDR3 nucleotides read TGCGCCAGCAGCCAACCACTAGCGGGAGGTTACAATGAGCAGTTCTTC. The chain is built from TRBV5-1 and TRBJ2-1, with TRBD2 matching over 12 bases. Losses at the gene ends were 4 bases for V and 4 bases for J; bases not matched to a gene: 6. Germline CDR1 and CDR2: SGHRS and YFSETQ. The CDR3 spans 16 residues.

The V and J genes are TRBV4-1 and TRBJ2-3; D unresolved. This CDR3 is built from 16 residues. Germline values: CDR1 MGHRA, CDR2 YSYEKL. Trimming removed 1 base from V and 0 bases from J, with 11 bases in between. CDR3 sequence: CASSQGIRGSTDTQYF. The CDR3 DNA sequence: TGCGCCAGCAGCCAAGGGATTCGCGGTAGCACAGATACGCAGTATTTT.

The gene calls are TRBV21-1 and TRBJ2-1; TRBD2 is the table's D call, not checked against the DNA. TRBV21-1 is a pseudogene locus. The CDR3 sequence is 20 residues long. DNA of the CDR3: TGTGCCAGCAGCAAAGCGGCGGGACAGCCGGGACTAGCGATTCCGGATGAGCAGTTCTTC. Protein product: CASSKAAGQPGLAIPDEQFF.